These 26 T cell receptor beta chains originate from one sample sequenced in a study of blood T cell repertoires in COVID-19. Measured with immunoSEQ multiplex PCR; TCRdb has only the in-frame clones, and not every one. The sample has 25,000 to 35,000 clones, around 80% seen once. The source material was peripheral blood. The receptor set was obtained from a human donor in a cohort sampled during active COVID-19.

The chain has TRBV18 and TRBJ2-7; 8 nucleotides align to TRBD2. V lost 5 bases to trimming and J lost 9 bases; unmatched junction nucleotides: 9. The CDR3 totals 13 residues. Germline V CDR1 and CDR2: KGHSH, LQKENI. The CDR3 reads CASSSGLVERQYF. CDR3 nucleotides: TGTGCCAGCTCATCGGGACTAGTGGAACGGCAGTACTTC.

CDR3 nucleotides: TGTGCCAGCAGCTTGAGCGCTATCACAGATACGCAGTATTTT. Its protein product is CASSLSAITDTQYF. The chain is built from TRBV5-8 and TRBJ2-3, with D unclear. The CDR3 is 14 amino acids. Germline loops: CDR1 SGHTS, CDR2 YDEGEE. V lost 1 base, J lost 2 bases, and 8 bases lay in between.

The rearrangement joins TRBV27 to TRBJ1-6, with 9 bases that match TRBD1. CDR3 length: 14 residues. The V gene end was trimmed by 7 bases and the J gene end by 7 bases; junction bases not matched to a gene: 5. Germline CDR1 MNHEY, CDR2 SMNVEV (reference sequence). In nucleotides, the CDR3 is TGTGCCAGCAAGAGGGACAGGGCAAATTCACCCCTCCACTTT. It translates to CASKRDRANSPLHF.

The gene calls are TRBV5-1 and TRBJ2-3, with TRBD2 as a possible D gene (5 bases). Trimming removed 4 bases from V and 2 bases from J, with 11 bases in between. CDR1 is SGHRS, CDR2 YFSETQ, per germline. This CDR3 is built from 14 residues. In DNA form, the CDR3 reads TGCGCCAGCAGCCAGGACTGGCCCACAGATACGCAGTATTTT. This translates into CASSQDWPTDTQYF. The full variable domain, completed using reference TRBV5-1 and TRBJ2-3, is KAGVTQTPRYLIKTRGQQVTLSCSPISGHRSVSWYQQTPGQGLQFLFEYFSETQRNKGNFPGRFSGRQFSNSRSEMNVSTLELGDSALYLCASSQDWPTDTQYFGPGTRLTVL.

The table lists this clone with a count of one. The rearrangement links TRBV7-9 to TRBJ1-1; D gene uncertain. V was cut by 1 base and J by 2 bases, with 2 bases left in between. CDR3 size: 12 residues. The germline V gene has CDR1 SEHNR and CDR2 FQNEAQ (reference sequence). CDR3 bases: TGTGCCAGCAGCTTAGTAAACACTGAAGCTTTCTTT. As protein: CASSLVNTEAFF.

CDR3 in DNA: TGTGCCAGCAGATTACAGGGGACAAACACTGAAGCTTTCTTT. Translated, it gives CASRLQGTNTEAFF. The rearrangement uses TRBV6-4 and TRBJ1-1, with 7 bases lining up with TRBD1. Per the germline V gene, CDR1 is MRHNA and CDR2 is SNTAGT. The J segment lost 2 bases and the V segment lost 6 bases, leaving 6 bases of the junction unmatched. This CDR3 has 14 amino acids.

The gene calls are TRBV11-2 and TRBJ1-3; tentatively, D is TRBD1 (6 bases). V gave up 6 bases and J gave up 0 bases, with 12 bases separating them. Germline V gene data show CDR1 as SGHAT and CDR2 as FQNNGV. The CDR3 extends over 15 amino acids. The CDR3 loop is CASRTGSLSGNTIYF. For the CDR3, the DNA is TGTGCCAGCAGGACAGGTAGTCTCTCTGGAAACACCATATATTTT.

The chain links TRBV5-4 to TRBJ2-6; D possibly corresponds to TRBD2 (6 bases). Germline V lookup: CDR1 SGHNT, CDR2 YYREEE (reference sequence). Trimming stripped 1 base from V and 0 bases from J, with 14 bases between. The CDR3 has 18 residues. CDR3 residues: CASSLSEGFLSGANVLTF. In nucleotides, the CDR3 is TGTGCCAGCAGCTTGTCGGAGGGCTTCCTCTCTGGGGCCAACGTCCTGACTTTC.

The chain has TRBV21-1 and TRBJ1-3; the table gives TRBD1 as D, unverified against the DNA. TRBV21-1 is designated a pseudogene. The CDR3 extends over 16 amino acids. The CDR3 reads CASSNRTGNNVNTIYF. In DNA, the CDR3 is TGTGCCAGCAGCAACAGGACAGGGAACAATGTAAACACCATATATTTT.

CDR3 bases: TGTGCCAGCAGCCAAGATCGGCGGGGTGAAGCTTTCTTT. It yields the protein CASSQDRRGEAFF. V and J are TRBV3-1 (or the pseudogene TRBV3-2) and TRBJ1-1; D remains unclear. V lost 0 bases to trimming and J lost 7 bases, with 9 bases between them. The CDR3 is 13 amino acids. Per germline, CDR1 LGHDT and CDR2 YNNKEL (reference sequence).

The chain carries TRBV7-2 and TRBJ1-6; D is unresolved. The length of the CDR3 is 14 residues. CDR1 SGHTA and CDR2 FQGNSA come from the germline V gene. Trimming left V 3 bases short and J 7 bases short, with 10 bases between. The CDR3, as DNA: TGTGCCAGCAGCTTCGTTTCGGGGAATTCACCCCTCCACTTT. Translated: CASSFVSGNSPLHF.

This clone was seen more than once but under ten times. V is TRBV10-2 and J is TRBJ1-1, with 12 bases aligning to TRBD1. CDR1 WSHSY and CDR2 SAAADI come from the germline V gene. V was pared by 1 base and J by 5 bases, with 5 bases of the junction left unmatched. The CDR3 consists of 16 residues. CDR3 bases: TGCGCCAGCAGTGAGTGGTCGGGACAGGGGGCGACTGAAGCTTTCTTT. As protein: CASSEWSGQGATEAFF.

The chain carries TRBV5-1 and TRBJ2-7, with TRBD1 matching over 7 bases. V dropped 2 bases and J dropped 0; count of bases not matched to a gene: 2. The CDR3 consists of 14 residues. The germline gives CDR1 SGHRS, CDR2 YFSETQ. The CDR3 DNA reads TGCGCCAGCAGCTTTGGGGACAGCTCCTACGAGCAGTACTTC. It codes for CASSFGDSSYEQYF. The whole variable domain, remainder taken from reference TRBV5-1 and TRBJ2-7, is KAGVTQTPRYLIKTRGQQVTLSCSPISGHRSVSWYQQTPGQGLQFLFEYFSETQRNKGNFPGRFSGRQFSNSRSEMNVSTLELGDSALYLCASSFGDSSYEQYFGPGTRLTVT.

The chain recombines TRBV18 with TRBJ2-7; the D gene is possibly TRBD1 (6 bases). Trimming removed 3 bases from V and 6 bases from J, with 21 bases in between. The CDR3 is 16 amino acids. Germline V CDR1 and CDR2: KGHSH, LQKENI. CDR3 sequence (DNA): TGTGCCAGCTCACCGTTCGATCAGGGGAGTCCTCTCGAGCAGTACTTC. Protein product: CASSPFDQGSPLEQYF.

This sequence joins TRBV10-3 and TRBJ2-7; 10 nucleotides align to TRBD1. The ends lost 5 bases at V and 5 bases at J; junction bases unmatched: 6. The CDR3 loop spans 14 amino acids. From germline, CDR1 is ENHRY and CDR2 SYGVKD. CDR3: CAISSGTGVHEQYF. CDR3 DNA sequence: TGTGCCATCAGTTCCGGGACAGGGGTCCACGAGCAGTACTTC.

DNA of the CDR3: TGTGCCAGTACCCGGGAAGCGCGGACGGAATGGAACACCATATATTTT. This encodes CASTREARTEWNTIYF. The chain combines TRBV19 with TRBJ1-3; D call uncertain. Trimming removed 7 bases from V and 7 bases from J, with 23 bases in between. The CDR3 spans 16 residues. CDR1 is LNHDA and CDR2 is SQIVND in the germline V gene (reference sequence).

The sample holds many counts of this clone. This rearrangement joins TRBV2 to TRBJ1-1, with TRBD1 identical over 7 bases. V trimming: 5 bases; J trimming: 0 bases; junction bases outside the gene matches: 3. Germline V CDR1 and CDR2: SNHLY, FYNNEI. This CDR3 region has 14 residues. This chain's CDR3 is CASSKQGMNTEAFF. In nucleotides, the CDR3 is TGTGCCAGCAGTAAACAGGGGATGAACACTGAAGCTTTCTTT.

This chain uses TRBV20-1 with TRBJ1-2; tentative D call: TRBD1 (5 bases). The V gene's germline CDR1 is DFQATT and CDR2 SNEGSKA (reference sequence). This CDR3 has 14 residues. The V and J ends lost 3 bases and 2 bases respectively, with 13 bases between them. CDR3 sequence reads: CSASAGQGNYGYTF. CDR3 DNA sequence: TGCAGTGCTAGTGCCGGGCAGGGAAACTATGGCTACACCTTC.

The DNA of the CDR3 is TGTGCCAGCAGCTCCAGAGAGACCCAGTACTTC. It yields the protein CASSSRETQYF. The gene calls are TRBV11-2 and TRBJ2-5; D gene unclear. Trimming removed 4 bases at V and 4 bases at J, with 4 bases between. CDR1 is SGHAT and CDR2 is FQNNGV in the germline V gene. The CDR3 sequence is 11 residues long.

V usage is TRBV6-5 and J usage is TRBJ2-5, with 10 bases aligning to TRBD1. CDR1 is MNHEY, CDR2 SVGAGI, per germline. The CDR3 runs 14 residues. The trim removed 4 bases at V and 4 bases at J, leaving 3 bases unmatched. CDR3 in DNA: TGTGCCAGCAGTTTTGGACAGGGGGGAGAGACCCAGTACTTC. It encodes CASSFGQGGETQYF.

This chain uses TRBV9 with TRBJ1-5; D is possibly TRBD1 (5 bases). V dropped 7 bases and J dropped 4 bases, with 12 bases sitting between them. The CDR3 covers 13 residues. Germline V CDR1 and CDR2: SGDLS, YYNGEE. The CDR3 DNA follows: TGTGCCAGCGGAGACAGTACAAATCAGCCCCAGCATTTT. Protein: CASGDSTNQPQHF.

The gene calls are TRBV19 and TRBJ2-5; D gene unclear. The germline CDR1 and CDR2 sequences are LNHDA and SQIVND (reference sequence). V lost 1 base and J lost 0, with 9 bases in between. CDR3 length: 15 amino acids. The CDR3 sequence is CASSIGGRYQETQYF. The CDR3 DNA is TGTGCCAGTAGTATAGGAGGCAGATACCAAGAGACCCAGTACTTC.

The rearrangement links TRBV5-4 to TRBJ2-3; 10 bases agree with TRBD2. The V and J ends lost 0 bases and 4 bases, in that order; junction bases with no gene match: 8. Germline V CDR1 and CDR2: SGHNT, YYREEE (reference sequence). This CDR3 contains 17 residues. CDR3: CASSLDPSGGFADTQYF. The CDR3 bases are TGTGCCAGCAGCTTGGACCCTAGCGGGGGTTTCGCAGATACGCAGTATTTT.

The rearrangement joins TRBV6-2 or TRBV6-3 to TRBJ2-7, with TRBD2 as a possible D gene (6 bases). V lost 3 bases and J lost 2, with 14 bases in between. Germline CDR1 reads MNHEY; CDR2 reads SVGEGT. This CDR3 spans 15 amino acids. CDR3 in amino acids: CASSYGPGAAYEQYF. In DNA, the CDR3 is TGTGCCAGCAGTTATGGACCGGGAGCGGCCTACGAGCAGTACTTC.

This chain connects TRBV4-1 to TRBJ2-3, with TRBD2 identical over 11 bases. The CDR3 runs 16 residues. V was pared by 3 bases and J by 6 bases, with 8 bases of the junction left unmatched. CDR1 is MGHRA, CDR2 YSYEKL, per germline. CDR3 in amino acids: CASSQPLAGGRDTQYF. DNA of the CDR3: TGCGCCAGCAGCCAGCCCTTAGCGGGGGGGAGGGATACGCAGTATTTT.

The chain recombines TRBV29-1 with TRBJ2-1, with TRBD1 matching 12 bases. The V and J ends lost 4 bases and 8 bases, in that order; junction bases with no gene match: 12. The CDR3 contains 16 residues. The germline V gene has CDR1 SQVTM and CDR2 ANQGSEA. CDR3 sequence: CSVVTRGQGALDEQFF. CDR3 in DNA: TGCAGCGTTGTCACGCGGGGACAGGGGGCTCTGGATGAGCAGTTCTTC.